Listed here are 2 T cell receptor beta chains from one sample, sequenced in a study of CD8+CD57+ T cells in acquired aplastic anemia. Genomic DNA templated the TCR beta VDJ and CDR3 profiling. TCRdb itself ran the reads through MiXCR, one entry per CDR3 protein. The sample has more than 150,000 distinct CDR3 sequences, about 44% seen once. It was patients with CD8+CD57+ cell expansion by flow cytometry who were chosen for sequencing. Sequenced material: sorted CD4+, CD8+, or CD8+CD57+ T cells (not recorded which) from PBMCs. These receptors were collected from a human donor with aplastic anemia.

This rearrangement joins TRBV2 to TRBJ2-7, with D tentatively TRBD1 (6 bases). In germline, CDR1 is SNHLY, CDR2 FYNNEI. This CDR3 comprises 14 residues. V lost 0 bases, J lost 12 bases, and 18 bases lay in between. In DNA form, the CDR3 reads TGTGCCAGCAGTGAAGCGCTTCCACAGGGTGAACGGTACTTC. Protein: CASSEALPQGERYF.

This clonotype was observed many times. The chain couples TRBV19 to TRBJ1-2; no clear D. Trimming cost V 7 bases and J 0 bases, with 12 bases left between them. Germline loops: CDR1 LNHDA, CDR2 SQIVND (reference sequence). The CDR3 contains 14 residues. For the CDR3, the DNA is TGTGCCAGTACCCCGGGTGCACCTAACTATGGCTACACCTTC. Translation: CASTPGAPNYGYTF.